This record looks at one TCR beta chain sequence and its context. Its cognate antigen is unknown. Only in-frame clones appear in the TCRdb table, and some are missing; sequencing was by immunoSEQ multiplex PCR. The sample consists of 120,000 to 150,000 clones, around 91% of them appearing once. Deletions cut 6 bases from V and 6 bases from J, with 23 bases between. CDR3 length: 16 amino acids. The germline gives CDR1 MNHNY, CDR2 SVGAGI (reference sequence). The record originates from a study of T cell responses to AZD1222 COVID-19 vaccine. Study-level points and caveats: Only 5 or 6 AZD1222 recipients were seropositive at baseline.

The chain is built from TRBV6-6 and TRBJ2-5; D perhaps matches TRBD1 (5 bases). The input for sequencing was peripheral blood, taken on day 0 of AZD1222 vaccination. This receptor was identified in an adult in good health. The DNA of the CDR3 is TGTGCCAGCAGCGCCCAGGGCAGAGCAAGGGGTCAGACCCAGTACTTC. Encoded protein: CASSAQGRARGQTQYF.